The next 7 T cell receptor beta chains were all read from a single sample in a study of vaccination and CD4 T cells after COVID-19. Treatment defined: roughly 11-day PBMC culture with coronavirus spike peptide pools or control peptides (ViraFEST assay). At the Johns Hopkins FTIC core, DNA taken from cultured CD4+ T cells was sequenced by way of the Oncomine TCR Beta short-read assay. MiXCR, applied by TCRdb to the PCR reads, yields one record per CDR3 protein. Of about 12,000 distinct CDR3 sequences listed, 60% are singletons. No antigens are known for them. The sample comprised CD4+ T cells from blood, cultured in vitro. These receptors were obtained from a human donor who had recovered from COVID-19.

CDR3 in DNA: TGTGCCAGCAGTGCTCCGGGACATAAGTCCTACGAGCAGTACTTC. It is translated as CASSAPGHKSYEQYF. The chain combines TRBV12-3 or TRBV12-4 with TRBJ2-7, with TRBD1 as a possible D gene (6 bases). Trimming took off 5 bases at V and 1 base at J, with 15 bases between the two ends. The CDR3 is made up of 15 amino acids.

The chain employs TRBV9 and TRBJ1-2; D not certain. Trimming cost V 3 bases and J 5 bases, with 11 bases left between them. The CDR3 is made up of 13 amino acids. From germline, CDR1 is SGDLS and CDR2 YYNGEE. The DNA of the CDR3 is TGTGCCAGCAGCGCGCAGAAGGGATATGGCTACACCTTC. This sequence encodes CASSAQKGYGYTF.

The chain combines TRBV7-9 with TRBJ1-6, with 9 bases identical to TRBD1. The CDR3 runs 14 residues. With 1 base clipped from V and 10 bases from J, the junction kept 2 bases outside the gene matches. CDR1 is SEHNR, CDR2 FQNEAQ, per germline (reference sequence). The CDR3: CASSLEQGASPLHF. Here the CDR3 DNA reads TGTGCCAGCAGCTTAGAACAGGGGGCCTCACCCCTCCACTTT.

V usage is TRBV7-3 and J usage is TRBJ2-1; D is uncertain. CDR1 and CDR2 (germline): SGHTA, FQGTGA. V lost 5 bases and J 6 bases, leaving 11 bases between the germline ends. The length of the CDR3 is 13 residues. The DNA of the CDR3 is TGTGCCAGCAGCCAGGATAGGGCCAATGAGCAGTTCTTC. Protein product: CASSQDRANEQFF.

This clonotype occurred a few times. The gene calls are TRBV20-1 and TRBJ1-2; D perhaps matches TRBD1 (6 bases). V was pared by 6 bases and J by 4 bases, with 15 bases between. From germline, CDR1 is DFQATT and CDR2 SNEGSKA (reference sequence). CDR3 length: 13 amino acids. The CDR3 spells CSAPLTDSYGYTF. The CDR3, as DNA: TGCAGTGCCCCGCTTACGGACAGCTATGGCTACACCTTC.

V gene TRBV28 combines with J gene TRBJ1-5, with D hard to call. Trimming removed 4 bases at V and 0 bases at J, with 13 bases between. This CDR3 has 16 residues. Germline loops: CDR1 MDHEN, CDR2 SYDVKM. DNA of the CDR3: TGTGCCAGCAGTTCGAGGGTCGGGTATAGCAATCAGCCCCAGCATTTT. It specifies CASSSRVGYSNQPQHF. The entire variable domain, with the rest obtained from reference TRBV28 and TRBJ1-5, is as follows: DVKVTQSSRYLVKRTGEKVFLECVQDMDHENMFWYRQDPGLGLRLIYFSYDVKMKEKGDIPEGYSVSREKKERFSLILESASTNQTSMYLCASSSRVGYSNQPQHFGDGTRLSIL.

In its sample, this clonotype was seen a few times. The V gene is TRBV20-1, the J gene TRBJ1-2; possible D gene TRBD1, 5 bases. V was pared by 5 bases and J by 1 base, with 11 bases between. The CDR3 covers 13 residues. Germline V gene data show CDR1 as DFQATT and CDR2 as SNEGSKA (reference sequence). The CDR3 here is CSARLGLNYGYTF. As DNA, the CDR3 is TGCAGTGCTCGTTTGGGGCTTAACTATGGCTACACCTTC.